These 23 T cell receptor beta chains came from one sample sequenced in a study of blood T cell repertoires in COVID-19. Repertoires were generated with immunoSEQ multiplex PCR, while TCRdb's copy carries only in-frame clones and drops some. This sample has tens of thousands of clones, with about 79% found just once. The material sequenced was peripheral blood. Receptor source: a woman aged 55-75 years with acute or convalescent COVID-19.

V and J are TRBV4-1 and TRBJ1-1, with 7 positions matching TRBD1. The germline V gene encodes CDR1 MGHRA and CDR2 YSYEKL. The CDR3 contains 14 residues. With 4 bases clipped from V and 1 base from J, the junction kept 3 bases outside the gene matches. CDR3 loop: CASSPRTGNTEAFF. As DNA, the CDR3 is TGCGCCAGCAGCCCGCGGACAGGGAACACTGAAGCTTTCTTT.

This chain connects TRBV12-3 or TRBV12-4 to TRBJ1-4, with D tentatively TRBD1 (5 bases). The length of the CDR3 is 12 residues. Trimming shortened V by 3 bases and J by 14 bases, and 13 bases separated the two germline ends. CDR3 nucleotides: TGTGCCAGCAGTTTGGACCAGGGTGACCTGTTTTTT. This gives the protein CASSLDQGDLFF.

The gene calls are TRBV21-1 and TRBJ2-7; no check of the table's D call, TRBD2, against the DNA was made. TRBV21-1 is a pseudogene locus. The CDR3 sequence is 19 residues long. The CDR3 is CASITNDQGGGSFTYEQYF. The CDR3 DNA follows: TGTGCCAGCATCACAAACGACCAAGGGGGGGGCTCATTTACCTACGAGCAGTACTTC.

The rearrangement links TRBV9 to TRBJ2-5; a possible D gene is TRBD2 (6 bases). This CDR3 has 15 amino acids. Germline V gene sequence: CDR1 SGDLS, CDR2 YYNGEE. The V end was cut by 3 bases, the J end by 3 bases, with 15 bases between. CDR3 coding DNA: TGTGCCAGCAGCGGGGCCCGTGGCGGGGAAGAGACCCAGTACTTC. It codes for CASSGARGGEETQYF. Drawing the rest from reference TRBV9 and TRBJ2-5, the complete variable domain is DSGVTQTPKHLITATGQRVTLRCSPRSGDLSVYWYQQSLDQGLQFLIQYYNGEERAKGNILERFSAQQFPDLHSELNLSSLELGDSALYFCASSGARGGEETQYFGPGTRLLVL.

V is TRBV7-3 and J is TRBJ2-2; unclear D gene. The ends were cut back, 3 bases at V and 7 bases at J, with 15 bases in the middle. Germline lookup yields CDR1 SGHTA and CDR2 FQGTGA. This CDR3 spans 15 amino acids. CDR3 coding DNA: TGTGCCAGCAGCTTGACACCCATAACGGACGGGGAGCTGTTTTTT. Translating gives CASSLTPITDGELFF.

The J gene is TRBJ2-6, the V gene TRBV6-5, with D possibly TRBD2 on 7 matching bases. V was shortened by 6 bases and J by 2 bases, with 11 bases between the two germline ends. The CDR3 has 15 residues. Germline lookup yields CDR1 MNHEY and CDR2 SVGAGI. The chain's CDR3 is CASRGGGTGANVLTF. The CDR3 DNA is TGTGCCAGCAGAGGGGGGGGCACTGGGGCCAACGTCCTGACTTTC.

The gene calls are TRBV10-1 and TRBJ1-1, with D hard to call. The germline V gene has CDR1 WNHNN and CDR2 SYGVQD (reference sequence). Deletions cut 5 bases from V and 2 bases from J, with 9 bases between. CDR3 size: 13 residues. CDR3 coding DNA: TGCGCCAGCAGTACGGGGATAAACACTGAAGCTTTCTTT. Its translation: CASSTGINTEAFF.

J is TRBJ1-1 and V is TRBV3-1 (or the pseudogene TRBV3-2); D unresolved. There are 14 residues in the CDR3. CDR1 and CDR2 (germline): LGHDT, YNNKEL (reference sequence). Trimming removed 3 bases from V and 5 bases from J, with 13 bases in between. CDR3 sequence: CASSQAHKRTEAFF. As DNA, the CDR3 is TGTGCCAGCAGCCAGGCACACAAGAGGACTGAAGCTTTCTTT.

The chain carries TRBV5-4 and TRBJ2-7; 11 positions match TRBD1. The CDR3 length is 18 residues. Per germline, CDR1 SGHNT and CDR2 YYREEE (reference sequence). The V and J ends lost 5 bases and 3 bases, in that order; junction bases with no gene match: 16. In DNA, the CDR3 is TGTGCCAGCAGTCACCGGACAGGGGGCGTATACCGTCACTACGAGCAGTACTTC. This sequence encodes CASSHRTGGVYRHYEQYF.

V and J are TRBV6-5 and TRBJ1-2, with D tentatively TRBD1 (6 bases). Germline CDR1 is MNHEY and CDR2 is SVGAGI. This CDR3 spans 13 amino acids. The germline V and J ends were trimmed by 5 bases and 8 bases, with 15 bases remaining between them. This CDR3 reads CASSTPQGRGYTF. The CDR3, as DNA: TGTGCCAGCAGTACCCCACAGGGTCGAGGCTACACCTTC.

The rearrangement uses TRBV2 and TRBJ1-4; no clear D gene. V was clipped by 2 bases and J by 12 bases, with 10 bases between them. This CDR3 is 12 amino acids long. Germline CDR1 and CDR2: SNHLY and FYNNEI. The CDR3 reads CASSENRRELFF. The CDR3 bases are TGTGCCAGCAGTGAAAATAGGAGAGAACTGTTTTTT.

This clone was recorded only once. This sequence joins TRBV7-8 and TRBJ1-4, with D perhaps matching TRBD1 (6 bases). The CDR3 covers 17 residues. The V end was cut by 3 bases, the J end by 7 bases, with 21 bases between. Looked up from germline, CDR1 is SGHVS and CDR2 is FQNEAQ. CDR3 loop: CASSFYRPQGGGEKLFF. CDR3 nucleotides: TGTGCCAGCAGCTTTTACCGACCACAGGGAGGGGGTGAAAAACTGTTTTTT.

This chain uses TRBV5-6 with TRBJ2-1, with a weak D call TRBD2 (5 bases). Trimming cost V 1 base and J 5 bases, with 10 bases left between them. CDR3 length: 14 residues. CDR1 is SGHDT and CDR2 is YYEEEE in the germline V gene. The CDR3 loop is CASSLTLRDNEQFF. The CDR3 DNA follows: TGTGCCAGCAGCTTGACTTTGAGGGACAATGAGCAGTTCTTC.

This chain uses TRBV5-4 with TRBJ2-7; 11 bases are shared with TRBD2. The germline gives CDR1 SGHNT, CDR2 YYREEE (reference sequence). This CDR3 has 19 amino acids. The ends lost 4 bases at V and 3 bases at J; junction bases unmatched: 18. This CDR3 is CASSNNPGTSGRPGYEQYF. As DNA, the CDR3 is TGTGCCAGCAGCAATAATCCCGGGACTAGCGGACGACCCGGCTACGAGCAGTACTTC. Based on the CDR3 plus reference TRBV5-4 and TRBJ2-7, the full variable domain is ETGVTQSPTHLIKTRGQQVTLRCSSQSGHNTVSWYQQALGQGPQFIFQYYREEENGRGNFPPRFSGLQFPNYSSELNVNALELDDSALYLCASSNNPGTSGRPGYEQYFGPGTRLTVT.

The chain couples TRBV11-2 to TRBJ1-2, with 7 bases fitting TRBD1. The CDR3 length is 15 residues. CDR1 SGHAT and CDR2 FQNNGV come from the germline V gene. Trimming at V came to 6 bases and at J to 3 bases, leaving 10 bases not matched to a gene. The CDR3 DNA sequence: TGTGCCAGCAGTCGAGACCGGGACAGTTACTATGGCTACACCTTC. Amino acids: CASSRDRDSYYGYTF.

This clone was seen once. V is TRBV27 and J is TRBJ1-5, with D uncertain. Germline V gives CDR1 MNHEY, CDR2 SMNVEV (reference sequence). V shed 8 bases and J shed 3 bases, with 5 bases lying between them. CDR3 length equals 11 residues. CDR3: CASGPNQPQHF. CDR3 sequence (DNA): TGTGCCAGCGGGCCCAATCAGCCCCAGCATTTT.

The chain links TRBV6-5 to TRBJ1-1, with D maybe TRBD1 (6 bases). CDR3 length equals 14 residues. V lost 6 bases to trimming and J lost 2 bases, with 13 bases between them. Germline V gene data show CDR1 as MNHEY and CDR2 as SVGAGI. The CDR3 DNA is TGTGCCAGCAGCGTAGGACAGATAAACACTGAAGCTTTCTTT. This translates into CASSVGQINTEAFF.

The chain uses TRBV18 and TRBJ1-3, with a weak D call TRBD1 (6 bases). Trimming stripped 3 bases from V and 1 base from J, with 10 bases between. This CDR3 has 15 amino acids. CDR1 KGHSH and CDR2 LQKENI come from the germline V gene. CDR3 bases: TGTGCCAGCTCACCGAAACAGGGTTCTGGAAACACCATATATTTT. Translation gives CASSPKQGSGNTIYF.

CDR3 sequence reads: CASSLKPYSNQPQHF. For the CDR3, the DNA is TGTGCCAGCAGTTTAAAACCCTATAGCAATCAGCCCCAGCATTTT. V is TRBV27 and J is TRBJ1-5; D not certain. CDR3 length: 15 residues. V was shortened by 2 bases and J by 0 bases, with 8 bases between the two germline ends. Germline lookup yields CDR1 MNHEY and CDR2 SMNVEV (reference sequence).

This rearrangement joins TRBV9 to TRBJ2-3; 7 nucleotides agree with TRBD2. V was clipped by 6 bases and J by 5 bases; unmatched bases: 12. CDR1 SGDLS and CDR2 YYNGEE come from the germline V gene. This CDR3 has 15 residues. The CDR3: CASTRGDRRVDTQYF. CDR3 nucleotide sequence: TGTGCCAGCACCCGGGGGGACCGCCGGGTAGATACGCAGTATTTT.

The J gene is TRBJ2-1, the V gene TRBV18; 10 bases are shared with TRBD2. V was clipped by 0 bases and J by 7 bases; unmatched bases: 3. Germline CDR1 and CDR2: KGHSH and LQKENI. This CDR3 comprises 15 residues. In DNA form, the CDR3 reads TGTGCCAGCTCACCACCGAGCGGGGGGGGGAATGAGCAGTTCTTC. Protein sequence: CASSPPSGGGNEQFF. Supplemented by reference TRBV18 and TRBJ2-1, the full variable domain reads NAGVMQNPRHLVRRRGQEARLRCSPMKGHSHVYWYRQLPEEGLKFMVYLQKENIIDESGMPKERFSAEFPKEGPSILRIQQVVRGDSAAYFCASSPPSGGGNEQFFGPGTRLTVL.

This rearrangement joins TRBV5-1 to TRBJ2-1; 7 bases line up with TRBD2. The CDR3 sequence is 17 residues long. The V segment lost 4 bases and the J segment 0 bases; nucleotides outside the gene matches: 10. Germline V gene lookup returns CDR1 SGHRS and CDR2 YFSETQ. Here the CDR3 reads CASSPASGRSSYNEQFF. CDR3 bases: TGCGCCAGCAGCCCGGCTAGCGGCCGGAGCTCCTACAATGAGCAGTTCTTC.

The rearrangement uses TRBV5-8 and TRBJ2-1; 14 nucleotides line up with TRBD2. Germline lookup yields CDR1 SGHTS and CDR2 YDEGEE. This CDR3 comprises 15 residues. V dropped 3 bases and J dropped 10; count of bases not matched to a gene: 6. CDR3 nucleotide sequence: TGTGCCAGCAGCTCCGGACTAGCGGGGGGCCTAGAGCAGTTCTTC. It is translated as CASSSGLAGGLEQFF.